This is a list of T cell receptor beta chains from one sample in a study of blood T cell repertoires in COVID-19. TCRdb's copy holds only in-frame clones and misses some; the assay was immunoSEQ multiplex PCR. The sample gives about 210,000 clones, roughly four fifths of which show up once; 12% is in the top ten. Input material: peripheral blood. The origin of the receptors is a middle-aged woman with acute or convalescent COVID-19. CDR3s include the opening cysteine and the closing phenylalanine or tryptophan. The D gene is left open where the match is weak. Clone size is given for some rows only: seen once, a few or many times, or a class if the clone is expanded.

abundance	d_gene	v_gene	j_gene	CDR3nt	CDR3aa
few	.	TRBV13	TRBJ2-1	TGTGCCAGCAGCTTCGTCGGGGGAAGGACCTACAATGAGCAGTTCTTC	CASSFVGGRTYNEQFF
.	.	TRBV11-2	TRBJ1-2	TGTGCCATTGGGGAGGGGCAGTCCTATGGCTACACCTTC	CAIGEGQSYGYTF
once	.	TRBV23-1	TRBJ2-1	TGCGCCAGCAGTCAACCGGGGGCCTACAATGAGCAGTTCTTC	CASSQPGAYNEQFF
.	.	TRBV7-9	TRBJ1-1	TGTGCCAGCAGTCGCGGTTTTGAAGCTTTCTTT	CASSRGFEAFF
.	TRBD1	TRBV7-2	TRBJ2-1	TGTGCCAGCAGCTTAGGGACAGGCATTTACAATGAGCAGTTCTTC	CASSLGTGIYNEQFF
.	.	TRBV2	TRBJ1-1	TGTGCCAGCAGTGAAAGTTTCGGGGGCACTGAAGCTTTCTTT	CASSESFGGTEAFF
.	.	TRBV12-3/TRBV12-4	TRBJ1-2	TGTGCCAGCAGTTTCCGACAGGAGAGAGGCTACACCTTC	CASSFRQERGYTF
.	.	TRBV4-3	TRBJ2-1	TGCGCCAGCAGCCACGTGTCAGCTAGCCCCTATGAGCAGTTCTTC	CASSHVSASPYEQFF
.	TRBD1	TRBV3-1/TRBV3-2	TRBJ1-6	TGTGCCAGCAGCCAAAACGGGCTACAGGGGCGGTCACCCCTCCACTTT	CASSQNGLQGRSPLHF
.	.	TRBV20-1	TRBJ1-5	TGCAGTGCTAGTTCAGGGGTTGGCGTCAATCAGCCCCAGCATTTT	CSASSGVGVNQPQHF
.	.	TRBV7-3	TRBJ2-1	TGTGCCAGCAGCTTAGTGGGTAGCAGTGGTGAGCAGTTCTTC	CASSLVGSSGEQFF
.	.	TRBV12-3/TRBV12-4	TRBJ2-7	TGTGCCAGCAGTTTATACATCCACGAGCAGTACTTC	CASSLYIHEQYF
.	TRBD1	TRBV11-2	TRBJ2-7	TGTGCCAGCAGCTTAGTCGGGACAGGAGAGTACGAGCAGTACTTC	CASSLVGTGEYEQYF
once	TRBD2	TRBV13	TRBJ2-5	TGTGCCAGCAGCTCCGGGGGGGAGTACCAAGAGACCCAGTACTTC	CASSSGGEYQETQYF
.	.	TRBV27	TRBJ2-7	TGTGCCAGCAGTTTCAACAGGGGGGGGAGGAACGAGCAGTACTTC	CASSFNRGGRNEQYF
.	TRBD1	TRBV11-2	TRBJ1-2	TGTGCCAGCAGCTTGAGACAGGGCGTCTATGGCTACACCTTC	CASSLRQGVYGYTF
.	.	TRBV11-2	TRBJ2-7	TGTGCCAGCAGCTGGGGAGTAAGCTACGAGCAGTACTTC	CASSWGVSYEQYF
.	TRBD1	TRBV19	TRBJ1-5	TGTGCCAGTAGCCAGGGGGGCAATCAGCCCCAGCATTTT	CASSQGGNQPQHF
.	.	TRBV6-1	TRBJ2-3	TGTGCCAGCAGTGAACAGGGCCGTGGCACAGATACGCAGTATTTT	CASSEQGRGTDTQYF
.	.	TRBV2	TRBJ2-7	TGTGCCAGCCAGGCCGGACAACTCTACGAGCAGTACTTC	CASQAGQLYEQYF
.	TRBD2	TRBV4-1	TRBJ2-1	TGCGCCAGCAGACAACCTACTAGCGGGGGGGCTGGAGAGCAGTTCTTC	CASRQPTSGGAGEQFF
.	.	TRBV24-1	TRBJ2-3	TGTGCCACCAGTGTAGAGGCAGATACGCAGTATTTT	CATSVEADTQYF
once	TRBD2	TRBV7-7	TRBJ2-3	TGTGCCAGCTCAGGGAGCGGGAGCCCAGATACGCAGTATTTT	CASSGSGSPDTQYF
.	.	TRBV29-1	TRBJ1-2	TGCAGCGTTGAAAGGACTTTAGCTAACTATGGCTACACCTTC	CSVERTLANYGYTF
.	.	TRBV15	TRBJ2-5	TGTGCCACCAGCAGAGAGTCGGAGACCCAGTACTTC	CATSRESETQYF
once	TRBD1	TRBV27	TRBJ1-2	TGTGCCAGCAGTGTAGGAGCAGGGGGGAGTGGCTACACCTTC	CASSVGAGGSGYTF
once	TRBD2	TRBV7-2	TRBJ2-3	TGTGCCAGCAGCTTAGGGTGGACTAGCGGGACCCGGGAGTATTTT	CASSLGWTSGTREYF
once	.	TRBV11-2	TRBJ1-2	TGTGCCAGCAGTTCGGACAGTTTCTATGGCTACACCTTC	CASSSDSFYGYTF
.	TRBD2	TRBV9	TRBJ2-1	TGTGCCAGCAGCGTAGGGTCTAGCGGGAGGGTCAATGAGCAGTTCTTC	CASSVGSSGRVNEQFF
.	TRBD1	TRBV6-5	TRBJ1-5	TGTGCCAGCAGGGACAGGTACGGTCAGCCCCAGCATTTT	CASRDRYGQPQHF